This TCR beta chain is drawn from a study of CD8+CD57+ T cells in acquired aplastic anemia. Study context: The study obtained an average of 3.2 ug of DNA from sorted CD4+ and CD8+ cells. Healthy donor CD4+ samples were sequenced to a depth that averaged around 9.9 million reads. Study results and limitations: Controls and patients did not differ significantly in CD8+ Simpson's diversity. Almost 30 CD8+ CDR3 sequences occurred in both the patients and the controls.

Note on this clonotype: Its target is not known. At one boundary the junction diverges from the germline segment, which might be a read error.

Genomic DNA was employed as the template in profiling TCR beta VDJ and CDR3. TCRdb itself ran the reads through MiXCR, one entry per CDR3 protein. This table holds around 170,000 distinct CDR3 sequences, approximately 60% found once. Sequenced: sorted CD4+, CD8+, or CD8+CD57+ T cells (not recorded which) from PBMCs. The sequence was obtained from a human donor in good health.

CDR3 protein: CSARDLGLAFPSSYNEQSF. DNA for the CDR3: TGCAGTGCTAGAGATCTTGGGCTAGCTTTCCCGAGCTCCTACAATGAGCAGTCCTTC. The chain is built from TRBV20-1 and TRBJ2-1, with D possibly TRBD2 on 5 matching bases. This CDR3 comprises 19 residues. The V gene's germline CDR1 is DFQATT and CDR2 SNEGSKA (reference sequence).